The 24 T cell receptor beta chains in this list originate from one sample, sequenced in a study of T cells in Graves' hyperthyroidism and ophthalmopathy (dated by TCRdb to about 2019). Receptors were amplified or captured by multiplex PCR. The sequencing machine was an Illumina HiSeq 2000. Amplification of TCR beta CDR3 regions was carried out from RNA transcripts. The first round of RT-PCR for the TCR CDR3 was performed with the HTBI primer set and the Qiagen OneStep RT-PCR kit. TCRdb reanalyzed the raw reads on its own, using fastp at Q25 for trimming and MiXCR for clone calling, and kept in-frame beta chains. Each record represents a unique CDR3 protein, reported with the most common genes and DNA among its rows. The sample table shows under 400,000 distinct CDR3 sequences, and roughly a fifth are seen once. 50% to 65% of the sample is in the top ten clones. The specimen was blood. These TCRs come from a woman aged 45-60 years with Graves' hyperthyroidism.

The chain combines TRBV4-1 with TRBJ2-7; 12 bases match TRBD2. Germline CDR1 and CDR2: MGHRA and YSYEKL. V was clipped by 1 base and J by 0 bases; unmatched bases: 10. The CDR3 loop spans 19 amino acids. CDR3 nucleotide sequence: TGCGCCAGCAGCCAAGGACTAGCGGGAGACGGATTTAACTCCTACGAGCAGTACTTC. Encoded protein: CASSQGLAGDGFNSYEQYF.

This clonotype has only a few counts. This chain uses TRBV5-8 with TRBJ1-2; D perhaps matches TRBD1 (5 bases). V was trimmed by 2 bases and J by 3 bases, leaving 11 bases between them. Germline assignment: CDR1 SGHTS and CDR2 YDEGEE. The CDR3 totals 14 residues. CDR3 bases: TGTGCCAGCAGCTTTGGAGGGGCCTACTATGGCTACACCTTC. It translates to CASSFGGAYYGYTF.

The DNA for the CDR3 is TGCGCCAGCAGCTTAGACGGGCATGGCTACACCTTC. It translates to CASSLDGHGYTF. The V and J genes are TRBV5-1 and TRBJ1-2, with no clear D. The CDR3 runs 12 residues. CDR1 is SGHRS, CDR2 YFSETQ, per germline. The ends were cut back, 2 bases at V and 6 bases at J, with 8 bases in the middle.

The chain recombines TRBV9 with TRBJ2-3; D remains ambiguous. V dropped 2 bases and J dropped 2 bases, with 12 bases sitting between them. The germline V gene has CDR1 SGDLS and CDR2 YYNGEE. This CDR3 region has 15 residues. The CDR3 DNA sequence: TGTGCCAGCAGCGTCGGGCAGCCCCTCACAGATACGCAGTATTTT. This sequence encodes CASSVGQPLTDTQYF.

This clonotype was recorded at least ten times. The chain combines TRBV3-1 with TRBJ2-3; D may be TRBD1 or TRBD2 (6 bases each). V shed 2 bases and J shed 1 base, with 7 bases lying between them. The CDR3 is 14 amino acids. Per germline, CDR1 LGHDT and CDR2 YNNKEL (reference sequence). CDR3: CASSQRGRTDTQYF. The CDR3, as DNA: TGTGCCAGCAGCCAACGGGGGCGCACAGATACGCAGTATTTT.

The table lists this clonotype with many counts. This chain uses TRBV3-1 with TRBJ1-1, with 7 nucleotides matching TRBD1. The CDR3 loop spans 13 amino acids. Germline lookup yields CDR1 LGHDT and CDR2 YNNKEL (reference sequence). With 5 bases clipped from V and 8 bases from J, the junction kept 8 bases outside the gene matches. The CDR3 is CASSLRQGLEAFF. CDR3 in DNA: TGTGCCAGCAGCTTACGACAGGGCCTGGAAGCTTTCTTT. The full variable domain, with the rest looked up from reference TRBV3-1 and TRBJ1-1, is DTAVSQTPKYLVTQMGNDKSIKCEQNLGHDTMYWYKQDSKKFLKIMFSYNNKELIINETVPNRFSPKSPDKAHLNLHINSLELGDSAVYFCASSLRQGLEAFFGQGTRLTVV.

The sample holds many counts of this clonotype. The chain links TRBV2 to TRBJ2-2; 11 positions agree with TRBD1. V was pared by 5 bases and J by 6 bases, with 5 bases of the junction left unmatched. The CDR3 totals 15 residues. Germline V gene sequence: CDR1 SNHLY, CDR2 FYNNEI. CDR3 sequence reads: CASSSSGQGAGELFF. The DNA of the CDR3 is TGTGCCAGCAGTTCCTCGGGACAGGGGGCCGGGGAGCTGTTTTTT.

This clonotype was detected a few times. The V gene is TRBV12-3 or TRBV12-4, the J gene TRBJ2-3; D may be TRBD2 (6 bases). The CDR3 is 15 residues long. V lost 3 bases, J lost 2 bases, and 12 bases lay in between. CDR3 sequence (DNA): TGTGCCAGCAGTTTCTCTAGCGAGTACACAGATACGCAGTATTTT. Amino acid sequence: CASSFSSEYTDTQYF.

This clonotype was seen once. The rearrangement joins TRBV2 to TRBJ1-2, with D unresolved. Germline CDR1 is SNHLY and CDR2 is FYNNEI. This CDR3 comprises 13 residues. V dropped 4 bases and J dropped 4 bases, with 10 bases sitting between them. The CDR3 loop is CASSAGSPYGYTF. CDR3 in DNA: TGTGCCAGCAGTGCAGGCAGCCCCTATGGCTACACCTTC.

There are many counts of this clonotype. V gene TRBV24-1 combines with J gene TRBJ2-5; unclear D gene. The CDR3 length is 11 residues. Germline V gene lookup returns CDR1 KGHDR and CDR2 SFDVKD. Trimming shortened V by 3 bases and J by 5 bases, and 3 bases separated the two germline ends. The CDR3 coding sequence is TGTGCCACCAGTGATCTGGAGACCCAGTACTTC. Protein: CATSDLETQYF.

This clonotype was seen more than once but under ten times. This chain connects TRBV19 to TRBJ1-5; TRBD1 matches at 8 bases. The CDR3 covers 15 residues. V trimming: 4 bases; J trimming: 2 bases; junction bases outside the gene matches: 4. Germline loops: CDR1 LNHDA, CDR2 SQIVND (reference sequence). CDR3 sequence reads: CASSRTGNGNQPQHF. In nucleotides, the CDR3 is TGTGCCAGTAGTAGGACAGGGAATGGCAATCAGCCCCAGCATTTT.

The V and J genes are TRBV7-9 and TRBJ1-1; D unclear. V shed 2 bases and J shed 8 bases, with 6 bases lying between them. The CDR3 has 11 residues. Germline V gives CDR1 SEHNR, CDR2 FQNEAQ (reference sequence). The CDR3 nucleotides are TGTGCCAGCAGCTTAAGGGCGGAAGCTTTCTTT. This codes for CASSLRAEAFF.

This clonotype was seen a handful of times. The chain couples TRBV5-1 to TRBJ2-5; D might be TRBD1 or TRBD2, each matching 6 bases. This CDR3 is built from 14 residues. Per the germline V gene, CDR1 is SGHRS and CDR2 is YFSETQ. V lost 5 bases and J lost 5, with 16 bases in between. Here the CDR3 DNA reads TGCGCCAGCAGTACCCCGGGGGCCGGGGAGACCCAGTACTTC. Translated: CASSTPGAGETQYF.

The chain uses TRBV2 and TRBJ2-7; D possibly corresponds to TRBD1 (6 bases). The V end was cut by 3 bases, the J end by 2 bases, with 14 bases between. Per the germline V gene, CDR1 is SNHLY and CDR2 is FYNNEI. The CDR3 spans 15 residues. The CDR3 sequence is CASSEWDNEAYEQYF. The CDR3 coding sequence is TGTGCCAGCAGTGAGTGGGACAACGAAGCCTACGAGCAGTACTTC. The variable domain in full, with the rest retrieved from reference TRBV2 and TRBJ2-7, is EPEVTQTPSHQVTQMGQEVILRCVPISNHLYFYWYRQILGQKVEFLVSFYNNEISEKSEIFDDQFSVERPDGSNFTLKIRSTKLEDSAMYFCASSEWDNEAYEQYFGPGTRLTVT.

This clonotype appeared many times. The CDR3 loop reads CASSLQLGGATYEQYF. The CDR3 DNA sequence: TGTGCCAGCAGTCTCCAGTTGGGCGGGGCCACCTACGAGCAGTACTTC. This sequence joins TRBV28 and TRBJ2-7, with a possible D match to TRBD2 (6 bases). The CDR3 is 16 amino acids. Germline lookup yields CDR1 MDHEN and CDR2 SYDVKM. V gave up 5 bases and J gave up 2 bases, with 19 bases separating them.

This clonotype came up a few times. The V and J genes are TRBV19 and TRBJ1-1, with D tentatively TRBD1 (6 bases). V was pared by 9 bases and J by 0 bases, with 14 bases between. This CDR3 has 14 residues. The germline V gene encodes CDR1 LNHDA and CDR2 SQIVND (reference sequence). CDR3 amino acids: CASAGQFMNTEAFF. The DNA for the CDR3 is TGTGCCAGCGCAGGACAGTTCATGAACACTGAAGCTTTCTTT.

This clonotype was seen repeatedly, ten times or more. This chain joins TRBV3-1 and TRBJ2-1, with 9 bases matching TRBD1. Germline V CDR1 and CDR2: LGHDT, YNNKEL (reference sequence). V gave up 3 bases and J gave up 1 base; unmatched junction bases: 4. The CDR3 totals 16 residues. The DNA of the CDR3 is TGTGCCAGCAGCCAGAGGACAGGGGTATCCTACAATGAGCAGTTCTTC. The encoded protein is CASSQRTGVSYNEQFF.

This clonotype was observed at least ten times. As DNA, the CDR3 is TGTGCCAGTGGGAGGGTGTACGAGCAGTACTTC. Its protein is CASGRVYEQYF. This sequence joins TRBV2 and TRBJ2-7, with 7 bases lining up with TRBD2. CDR1 is SNHLY and CDR2 is FYNNEI in the germline V gene. This CDR3 is 11 amino acids long. V shed 9 bases and J 4 bases; nucleotides not matched to a gene: 3. Together with reference TRBV2 and TRBJ2-7, the CDR3 gives the full variable domain: EPEVTQTPSHQVTQMGQEVILRCVPISNHLYFYWYRQILGQKVEFLVSFYNNEISEKSEIFDDQFSVERPDGSNFTLKIRSTKLEDSAMYFCASGRVYEQYFGPGTRLTVT.

This clonotype was recorded a few times. The genes are TRBV4-1 and TRBJ2-7; 10 positions agree with TRBD2. Germline CDR1 reads MGHRA; CDR2 reads YSYEKL. The CDR3 has 16 amino acids. Trimming at V came to 0 bases and at J to 7 bases, leaving 9 bases not matched to a gene. CDR3 bases: TGCGCCAGCAGCCAAGATCCAGCGGGGGGGGATGATGAGCAGTACTTC. It encodes CASSQDPAGGDDEQYF.

This clonotype was seen at least ten times. This rearrangement joins TRBV7-2 to TRBJ1-5; no definite D call. Germline V gene data show CDR1 as SGHTA and CDR2 as FQGNSA. This CDR3 has 14 residues. V dropped 6 bases and J dropped 2 bases, with 11 bases sitting between them. For the CDR3, the DNA is TGTGCCAGCAGTCGCGACATTGGCAATCAGCCCCAGCATTTT. Protein product: CASSRDIGNQPQHF.

This clonotype was detected many times. The chain has TRBV7-3 and TRBJ2-1; 10 bases agree with TRBD2. CDR1 SGHTA and CDR2 FQGTGA come from the germline V gene. V was clipped by 6 bases and J by 4 bases; unmatched bases: 6. The CDR3 runs 15 residues. CDR3 DNA: TGTGCCAGCAGTAAACTAGCGGGGTCTTACAATGAGCAGTTCTTC. Translated: CASSKLAGSYNEQFF.

This clonotype was recorded at least ten times. The V call is TRBV5-1, the J call TRBJ2-2; maybe TRBD2 (6 bases). The length of the CDR3 is 15 residues. V was trimmed by 1 base and J by 3 bases, leaving 10 bases between them. Germline assignment: CDR1 SGHRS and CDR2 YFSETQ. The CDR3 nucleotides are TGCGCCAGCAGCTTGCTGTCGGGAGACACCGGGGAGCTGTTTTTT. Protein sequence: CASSLLSGDTGELFF. The full variable domain, its missing parts supplied by reference TRBV5-1 and TRBJ2-2, is KAGVTQTPRYLIKTRGQQVTLSCSPISGHRSVSWYQQTPGQGLQFLFEYFSETQRNKGNFPGRFSGRQFSNSRSEMNVSTLELGDSALYLCASSLLSGDTGELFFGEGSRLTVL.

The table lists this clonotype with a few counts. The junction differs from germline at one of its ends, possibly a read error. This chain connects TRBV11-2 to TRBJ2-1; a weak D match, TRBD1 (5 bases). Germline V lookup: CDR1 SGHAT, CDR2 FQNNGV. The CDR3 contains 13 residues. Here the CDR3 reads CTSSAPGINEQFF. As DNA, the CDR3 is TGTACCAGCAGTGCCCCAGGGATTAATGAGCAGTTCTTC.

This clonotype was picked up many times. This chain links TRBV5-1 with TRBJ1-2; D not resolved. In germline, CDR1 is SGHRS, CDR2 YFSETQ. The CDR3 totals 15 residues. The V and J ends lost 4 bases and 5 bases respectively, with 18 bases between them. CDR3 coding DNA: TGCGCCAGCAGCCTACGGTCGGAAGATCTTTATGGCTACACCTTC. Amino acids: CASSLRSEDLYGYTF.